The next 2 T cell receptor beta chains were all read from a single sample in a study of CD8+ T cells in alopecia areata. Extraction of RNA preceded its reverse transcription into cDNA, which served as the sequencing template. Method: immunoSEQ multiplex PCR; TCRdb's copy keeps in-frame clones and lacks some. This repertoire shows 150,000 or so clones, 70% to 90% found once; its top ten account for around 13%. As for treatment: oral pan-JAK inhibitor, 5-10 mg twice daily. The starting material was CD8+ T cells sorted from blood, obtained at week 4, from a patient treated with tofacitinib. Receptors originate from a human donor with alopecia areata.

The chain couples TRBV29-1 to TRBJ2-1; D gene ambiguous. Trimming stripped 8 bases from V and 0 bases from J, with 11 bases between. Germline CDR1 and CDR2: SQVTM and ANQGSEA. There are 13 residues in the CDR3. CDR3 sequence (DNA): TGCAGCACCGAAGAGAGCTCCTACAATGAGCAGTTCTTC. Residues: CSTEESSYNEQFF.

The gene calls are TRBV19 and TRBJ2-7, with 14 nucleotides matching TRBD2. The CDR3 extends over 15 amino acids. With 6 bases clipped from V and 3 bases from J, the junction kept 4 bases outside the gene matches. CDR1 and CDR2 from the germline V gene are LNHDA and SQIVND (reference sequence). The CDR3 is CASSPGTSGSYEQYF. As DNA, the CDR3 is TGTGCCAGTAGCCCCGGGACTAGCGGGAGCTACGAGCAGTACTTC.